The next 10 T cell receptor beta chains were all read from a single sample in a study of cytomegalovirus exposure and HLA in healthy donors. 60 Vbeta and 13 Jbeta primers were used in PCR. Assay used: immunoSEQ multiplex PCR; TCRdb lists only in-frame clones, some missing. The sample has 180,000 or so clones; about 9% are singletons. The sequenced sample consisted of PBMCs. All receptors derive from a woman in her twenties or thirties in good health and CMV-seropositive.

The CDR3 protein is CASSFRDREYEQYF. In DNA form, the CDR3 reads TGCGCCAGCAGCTTCAGGGACAGGGAGTACGAGCAGTACTTC. This chain joins TRBV5-1 and TRBJ2-5; TRBD1 aligns across 9 bases. The last part of the DNA fits TRBJ2-7 better; the J call may be wrong. Germline V gives CDR1 SGHRS, CDR2 YFSETQ. The CDR3 totals 14 residues.

The CDR3 DNA follows: TGTGCCAGCAGTGCACGGACTAGCGGGACCCTCGTACGAGTCGAGCAGTACTTC. It is translated as CASSARTSGTLVRVEQYF. The chain carries TRBV25-1 and TRBJ2-7; 12 bases fit TRBD2. Looked up from germline, CDR1 is MGHDK and CDR2 is SYGVNS. The CDR3 consists of 18 residues. Trimming cost V 4 bases and J 6 bases; bases outside gene matches: 16.

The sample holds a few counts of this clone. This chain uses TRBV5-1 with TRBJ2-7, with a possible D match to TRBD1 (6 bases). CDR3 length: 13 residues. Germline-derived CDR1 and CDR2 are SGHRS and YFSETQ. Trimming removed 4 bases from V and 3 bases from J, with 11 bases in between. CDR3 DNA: TGCGCCAGCAGCGTGATACAGGGCTACGAGCAGTACTTC. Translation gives CASSVIQGYEQYF.

CDR3 DNA sequence: TGTGCCAGCAGCTTGCCGGGAGACACCGGGGAGCTGTTTTTT. Translation: CASSLPGDTGELFF. V usage is TRBV5-8 and J usage is TRBJ2-2; possibly TRBD2 for D (6 bases). CDR3 size: 14 residues. CDR1 is SGHTS, CDR2 YDEGEE, per germline. V dropped 1 base and J dropped 3 bases, with 7 bases sitting between them.

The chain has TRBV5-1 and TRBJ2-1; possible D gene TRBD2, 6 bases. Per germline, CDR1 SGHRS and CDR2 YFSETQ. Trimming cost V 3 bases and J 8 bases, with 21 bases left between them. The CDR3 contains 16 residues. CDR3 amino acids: CASSSSPRDSFDEQFF. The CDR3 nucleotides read TGCGCCAGCAGCTCGTCACCCCGGGACTCCTTCGATGAGCAGTTCTTC.

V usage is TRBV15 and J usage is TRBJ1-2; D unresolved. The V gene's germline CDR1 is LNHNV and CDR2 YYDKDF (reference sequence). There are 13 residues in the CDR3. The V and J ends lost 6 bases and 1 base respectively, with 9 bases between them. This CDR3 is CATSQAFNYGYTF. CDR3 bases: TGTGCCACCAGTCAGGCTTTTAACTATGGCTACACCTTC.

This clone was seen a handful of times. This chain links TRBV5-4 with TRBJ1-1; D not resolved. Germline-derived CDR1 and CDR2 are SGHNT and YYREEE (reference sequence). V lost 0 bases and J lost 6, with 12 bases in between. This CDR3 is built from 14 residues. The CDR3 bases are TGTGCCAGCAGCTTGGACGGGGTAAACCCTGAAGCTTTCTTT. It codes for CASSLDGVNPEAFF.

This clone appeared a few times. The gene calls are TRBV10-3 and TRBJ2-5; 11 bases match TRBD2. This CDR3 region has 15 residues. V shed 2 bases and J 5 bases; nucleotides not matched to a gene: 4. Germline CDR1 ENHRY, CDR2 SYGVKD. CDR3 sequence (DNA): TGTGCCATCAGTGAGGGGCTAGCGGGAGGCGAGACCCAGTACTTC. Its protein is CAISEGLAGGETQYF.

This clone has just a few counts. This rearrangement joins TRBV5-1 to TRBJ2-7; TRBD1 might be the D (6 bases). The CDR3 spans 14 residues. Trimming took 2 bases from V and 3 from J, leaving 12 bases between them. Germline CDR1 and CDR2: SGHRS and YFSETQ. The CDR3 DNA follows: TGCGCCAGCAGCTTATTATGGACAGACTACGAGCAGTACTTC. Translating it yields CASSLLWTDYEQYF.

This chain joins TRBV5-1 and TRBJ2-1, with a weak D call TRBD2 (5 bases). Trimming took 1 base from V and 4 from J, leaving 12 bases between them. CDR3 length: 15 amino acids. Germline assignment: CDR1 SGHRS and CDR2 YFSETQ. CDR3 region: CASSLQEAPYNEQFF. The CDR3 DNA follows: TGCGCCAGCAGCTTGCAGGAGGCCCCTTACAATGAGCAGTTCTTC. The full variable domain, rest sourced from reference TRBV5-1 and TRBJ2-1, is KAGVTQTPRYLIKTRGQQVTLSCSPISGHRSVSWYQQTPGQGLQFLFEYFSETQRNKGNFPGRFSGRQFSNSRSEMNVSTLELGDSALYLCASSLQEAPYNEQFFGPGTRLTVL.